Described below is a single T cell receptor beta chain sequence and its context. This sample was taken from a study of PD-L1 blockade in urothelial cancer. About the study: Between 0 and 3 chemotherapy regimens preceded treatment for each patient.

PCRs each included synthetic TCR analog templates spiked in. Repertoires were generated with immunoSEQ multiplex PCR, while TCRdb's copy carries only in-frame clones and drops some. The data show approximately 83,000 clones, with roughly 85% seen just once and approximately 8% held by the top ten. V was pared by 0 bases and J by 4 bases, with 6 bases of the junction left unmatched. Looked up from germline, CDR1 is SGHNT and CDR2 is YYREEE (reference sequence). The CDR3 contains 15 residues. Stated time point: peripheral blood 6 weeks after treatment start. Patients had locally advanced or metastatic urothelial carcinoma.

This sample comprised PBMCs, obtained around atezolizumab (anti-PD-L1) treatment. This sequence joins TRBV5-4 and TRBJ1-1, with TRBD1 identical over 7 bases. The source is a man in his 70s with urothelial cancer. The CDR3, as DNA: TGTGCCAGCAGCTTGGACAGGGGTAGTGGCACTGAAGCTTTCTTT. Its translation is CASSLDRGSGTEAFF.